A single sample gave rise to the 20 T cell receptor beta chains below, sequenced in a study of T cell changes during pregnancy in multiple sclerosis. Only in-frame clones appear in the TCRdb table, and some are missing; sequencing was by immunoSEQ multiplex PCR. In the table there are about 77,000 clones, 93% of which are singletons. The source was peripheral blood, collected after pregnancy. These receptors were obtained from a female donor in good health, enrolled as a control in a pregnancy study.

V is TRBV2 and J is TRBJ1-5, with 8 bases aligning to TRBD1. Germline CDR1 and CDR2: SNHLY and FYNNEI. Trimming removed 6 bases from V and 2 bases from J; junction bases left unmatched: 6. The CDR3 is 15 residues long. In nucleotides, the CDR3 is TGTGCCAGCAGAGGGGGGACAGGTGGCAATCAGCCCCAGCATTTT. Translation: CASRGGTGGNQPQHF. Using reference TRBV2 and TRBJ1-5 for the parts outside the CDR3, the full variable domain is EPEVTQTPSHQVTQMGQEVILRCVPISNHLYFYWYRQILGQKVEFLVSFYNNEISEKSEIFDDQFSVERPDGSNFTLKIRSTKLEDSAMYFCASRGGTGGNQPQHFGDGTRLSIL.

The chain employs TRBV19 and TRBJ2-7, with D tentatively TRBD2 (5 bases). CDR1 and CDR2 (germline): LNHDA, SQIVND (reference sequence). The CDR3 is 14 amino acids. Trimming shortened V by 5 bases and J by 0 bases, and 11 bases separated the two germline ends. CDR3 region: CASSVRGSSYEQYF. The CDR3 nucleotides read TGTGCCAGTAGTGTTCGGGGATCCTCCTACGAGCAGTACTTC.

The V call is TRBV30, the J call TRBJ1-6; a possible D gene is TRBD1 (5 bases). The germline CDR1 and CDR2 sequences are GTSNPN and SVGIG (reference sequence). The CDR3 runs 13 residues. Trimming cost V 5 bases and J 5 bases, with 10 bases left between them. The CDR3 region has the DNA TGTGCCTGGGAGACAGTAAATAATTCACCCCTCCACTTT. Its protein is CAWETVNNSPLHF.

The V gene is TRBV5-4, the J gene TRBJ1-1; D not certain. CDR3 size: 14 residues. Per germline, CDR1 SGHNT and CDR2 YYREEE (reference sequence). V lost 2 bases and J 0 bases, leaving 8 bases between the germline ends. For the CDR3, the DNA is TGTGCCAGCAGCTTTACACTAATGAACACTGAAGCTTTCTTT. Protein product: CASSFTLMNTEAFF.

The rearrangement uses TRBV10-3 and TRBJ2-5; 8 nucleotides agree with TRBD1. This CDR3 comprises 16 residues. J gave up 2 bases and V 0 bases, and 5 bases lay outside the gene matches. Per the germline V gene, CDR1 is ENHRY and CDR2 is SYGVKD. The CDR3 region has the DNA TGTGCCATCAGTGAGTCCCGACAGGGGTCACAAGAGACCCAGTACTTC. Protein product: CAISESRQGSQETQYF.

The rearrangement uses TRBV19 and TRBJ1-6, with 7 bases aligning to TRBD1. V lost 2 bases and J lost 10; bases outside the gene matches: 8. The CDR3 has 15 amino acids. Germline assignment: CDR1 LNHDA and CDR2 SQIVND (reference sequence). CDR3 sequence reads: CASSINRGFRSPLHF. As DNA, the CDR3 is TGTGCCAGTAGTATAAACAGGGGATTCCGATCACCCCTCCACTTT.

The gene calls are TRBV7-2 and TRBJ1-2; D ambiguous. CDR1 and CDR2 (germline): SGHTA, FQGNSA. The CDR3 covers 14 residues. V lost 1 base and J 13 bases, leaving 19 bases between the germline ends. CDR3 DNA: TGTGCCAGCAGCTTAGACGGCAGGATTATGGTTTCCACCTTC. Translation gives CASSLDGRIMVSTF.

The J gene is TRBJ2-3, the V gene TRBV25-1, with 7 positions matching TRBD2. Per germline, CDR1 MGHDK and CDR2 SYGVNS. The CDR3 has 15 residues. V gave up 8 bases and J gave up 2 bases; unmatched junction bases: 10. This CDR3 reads CASSRAGAFTDTQYF. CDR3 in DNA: TGTGCCAGCTCCCGGGCGGGAGCGTTCACAGATACGCAGTATTTT.

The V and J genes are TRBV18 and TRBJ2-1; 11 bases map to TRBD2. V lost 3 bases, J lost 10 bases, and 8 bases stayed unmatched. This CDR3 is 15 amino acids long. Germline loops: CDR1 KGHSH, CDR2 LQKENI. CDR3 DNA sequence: TGTGCCAGCTCACCCGCGCTAGCGGGGGGACAGGAGCAGTTCTTC. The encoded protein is CASSPALAGGQEQFF.

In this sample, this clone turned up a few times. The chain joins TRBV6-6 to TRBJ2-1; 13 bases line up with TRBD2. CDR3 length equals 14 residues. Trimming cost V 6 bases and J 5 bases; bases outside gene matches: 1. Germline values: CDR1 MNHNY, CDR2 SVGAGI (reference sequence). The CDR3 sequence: CASRGLAGDNEQFF. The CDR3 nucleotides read TGTGCCAGCAGAGGACTAGCGGGAGACAATGAGCAGTTCTTC.

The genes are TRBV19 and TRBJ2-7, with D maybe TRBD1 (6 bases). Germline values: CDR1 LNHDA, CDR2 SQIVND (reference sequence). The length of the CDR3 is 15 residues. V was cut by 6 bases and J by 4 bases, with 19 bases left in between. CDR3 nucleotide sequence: TGTGCCAGTAGCAACACCGGGACAAAAGCTTACGAGCAGTACTTC. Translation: CASSNTGTKAYEQYF. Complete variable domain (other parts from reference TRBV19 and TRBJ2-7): DGGITQSPKYLFRKEGQNVTLSCEQNLNHDAMYWYRQDPGQGLRLIYYSQIVNDFQKGDIAEGYSVSREKKESFPLTVTSAQKNPTAFYLCASSNTGTKAYEQYFGPGTRLTVT.

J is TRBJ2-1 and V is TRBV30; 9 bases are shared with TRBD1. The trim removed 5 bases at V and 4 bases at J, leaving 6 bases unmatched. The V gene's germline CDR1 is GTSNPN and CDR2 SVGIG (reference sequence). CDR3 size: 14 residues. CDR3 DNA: TGTGCCTGGGATACCGACAGGGGGTACAATGAGCAGTTCTTC. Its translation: CAWDTDRGYNEQFF.

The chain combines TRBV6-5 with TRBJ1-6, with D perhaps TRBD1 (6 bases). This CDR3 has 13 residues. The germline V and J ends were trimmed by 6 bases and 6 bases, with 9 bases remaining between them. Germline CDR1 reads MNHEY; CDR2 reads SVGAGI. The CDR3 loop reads CASRTGSNSPLHF. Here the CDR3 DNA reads TGTGCCAGCAGAACAGGGAGTAATTCACCCCTCCACTTT.

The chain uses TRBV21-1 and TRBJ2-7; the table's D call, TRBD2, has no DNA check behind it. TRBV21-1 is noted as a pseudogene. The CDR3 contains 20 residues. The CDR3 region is CASSKPLQGLAGKGPYEQYF. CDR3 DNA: TGTGCCAGCAGCAAACCTCTACAGGGACTAGCGGGAAAAGGGCCCTACGAGCAGTACTTC.

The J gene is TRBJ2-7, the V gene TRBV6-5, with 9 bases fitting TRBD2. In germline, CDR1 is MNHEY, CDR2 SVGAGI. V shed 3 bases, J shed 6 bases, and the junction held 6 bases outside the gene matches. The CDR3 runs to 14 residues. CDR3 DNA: TGTGCCAGCAGTTATAGCGGGGGAAGGTTCGAGCAGTACTTC. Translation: CASSYSGGRFEQYF.

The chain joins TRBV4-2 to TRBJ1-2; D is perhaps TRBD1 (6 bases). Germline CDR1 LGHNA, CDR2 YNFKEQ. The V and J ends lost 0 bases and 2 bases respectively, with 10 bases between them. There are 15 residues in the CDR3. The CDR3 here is CASSQDQGRNYGYTF. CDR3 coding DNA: TGTGCCAGCAGCCAAGATCAGGGGCGCAACTATGGCTACACCTTC.

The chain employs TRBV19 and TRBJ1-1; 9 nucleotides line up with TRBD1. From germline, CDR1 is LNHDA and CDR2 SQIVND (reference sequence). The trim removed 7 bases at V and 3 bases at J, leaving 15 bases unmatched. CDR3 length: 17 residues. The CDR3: CASMPRDRVGEDTEAFF. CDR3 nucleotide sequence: TGTGCCAGTATGCCTAGGGACAGGGTAGGAGAGGACACTGAAGCTTTCTTT. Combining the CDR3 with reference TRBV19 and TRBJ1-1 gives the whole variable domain DGGITQSPKYLFRKEGQNVTLSCEQNLNHDAMYWYRQDPGQGLRLIYYSQIVNDFQKGDIAEGYSVSREKKESFPLTVTSAQKNPTAFYLCASMPRDRVGEDTEAFFGQGTRLTVV.

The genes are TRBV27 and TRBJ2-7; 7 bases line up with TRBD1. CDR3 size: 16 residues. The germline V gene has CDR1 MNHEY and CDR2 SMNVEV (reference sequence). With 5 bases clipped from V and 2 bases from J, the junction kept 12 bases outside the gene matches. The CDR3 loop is CASSDTGDRRAYEQYF. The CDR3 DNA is TGTGCCAGCAGTGATACAGGGGACAGAAGGGCCTACGAGCAGTACTTC.

The CDR3 is CASTRDRAATGELFF. CDR3 bases: TGTGCCAGCACCAGGGACAGGGCAGCCACCGGGGAGCTGTTTTTT. The chain couples TRBV2 to TRBJ2-2; 9 nucleotides align to TRBD1. With V trimmed by 7 bases and J by 4 bases, 7 bases remained unmatched. The CDR3 loop spans 15 amino acids. Germline CDR1 reads SNHLY; CDR2 reads FYNNEI.

The CDR3 DNA reads as TGTGCCACCAGCAGAGATTGGACTAGCGGGAGTAATGAGCAGTTCTTC. This codes for CATSRDWTSGSNEQFF. V and J are TRBV15 and TRBJ2-1, with 13 bases fitting TRBD2. V lost 0 bases, J lost 7 bases, and 3 bases stayed unmatched. The germline V gene has CDR1 LNHNV and CDR2 YYDKDF (reference sequence). The CDR3 sequence is 16 residues long. The full variable domain, with the rest looked up from reference TRBV15 and TRBJ2-1, is DAMVIQNPRYQVTQFGKPVTLSCSQTLNHNVMYWYQQKSSQAPKLLFHYYDKDFNNEADTPDNFQSRRPNTSFCFLDIRSPGLGDTAMYLCATSRDWTSGSNEQFFGPGTRLTVL.